The clone carrying this T cell receptor (beta chain) was seen a handful of times. The data stem from a study of T cells in Graves' hyperthyroidism and ophthalmopathy. The CDR3 totals 14 residues. From germline, CDR1 is MNHNS and CDR2 SASEGT. The V gene lost 1 base and the J gene lost 4 bases, with 10 bases spanning the gap. From RNA transcripts, TCR beta CDR3 regions were amplified. HTBI primers drove first-round RT-PCR of the TCR CDR3. TCRdb reanalysed the multiplex PCR reads using MiXCR and keeps one entry per CDR3 protein. Of approximately 870,000 distinct CDR3 sequences in the sample, over 35% were seen once.

The chain is built from TRBV6-1 and TRBJ1-2; no definite D call. The clonotype was recovered from a man aged 18 to 29 with Graves' hyperthyroidism. Input material: blood. The chain's CDR3 is CASSEGETVYGYTF. In DNA form, the CDR3 reads TGTGCCAGCAGTGAAGGGGAGACGGTCTATGGCTACACCTTC.